The 19 T cell receptor beta chains given below trace back to one sample, sequenced in a study of tumor-infiltrating lymphocytes in localized non-small cell lung cancer. TCRdb's table, derived via immunoSEQ multiplex PCR, lists solely in-frame clones and lacks some. The sample has 13,000 or so clones; around 80% are singletons. Sequencing used lung tumor tissue. These receptors all come from a human donor with non-small cell lung cancer.

CDR3 region: CASSQDRVDDTQYF. The DNA of the CDR3 is TGCGCCAGCAGCCAAGACAGGGTCGATGATACGCAGTATTTT. The chain links TRBV5-1 to TRBJ2-3; TRBD1 agrees at 7 bases. Trimming at V came to 4 bases and at J to 6 bases, leaving 8 bases not matched to a gene. The CDR3 sequence is 14 residues long. Germline values: CDR1 SGHRS, CDR2 YFSETQ.

The chain's CDR3 is CASSSGQRSSGNTIYF. The CDR3 DNA sequence: TGCGCCAGCAGCTCGGGACAGCGAAGCTCTGGAAACACCATATATTTT. The genes are TRBV5-1 and TRBJ1-3, with 7 bases lining up with TRBD1. The length of the CDR3 is 16 residues. Unmatched junction bases numbered 6, after V lost 3 bases and J lost 0 bases. The germline V gene encodes CDR1 SGHRS and CDR2 YFSETQ. The variable domain in full, with the rest retrieved from reference TRBV5-1 and TRBJ1-3, is KAGVTQTPRYLIKTRGQQVTLSCSPISGHRSVSWYQQTPGQGLQFLFEYFSETQRNKGNFPGRFSGRQFSNSRSEMNVSTLELGDSALYLCASSSGQRSSGNTIYFGEGSWLTVV.

The chain is built from TRBV7-6 and TRBJ2-2; unclear D gene. This CDR3 is built from 14 residues. Trimming removed 7 bases at V and 3 bases at J, with 12 bases between. In germline, CDR1 is SGHVS, CDR2 FNYEAQ. The CDR3 DNA follows: TGTGCCAGCACCCACGACTTTTACACCGGGGAGCTGTTTTTT. Translation gives CASTHDFYTGELFF. The full variable domain, in which reference TRBV7-6 and TRBJ2-2 provide the parts outside the CDR3, is GAGVSQSPRYKVTKRGQDVALRCDPISGHVSLYWYRQALGQGPEFLTYFNYEAQQDKSGLPNDRFSAERPEGSISTLTIQRTEQRDSAMYRCASTHDFYTGELFFGEGSRLTVL.

The sample holds a few counts of this clone. This chain joins TRBV5-1 and TRBJ1-1, with 8 bases that match TRBD1. Trimming cost V 0 bases and J 3 bases; bases outside gene matches: 7. The CDR3 contains 16 residues. Germline CDR1 SGHRS, CDR2 YFSETQ. The DNA of the CDR3 is TGCGCCAGCAGCTTGGCAGGGGGCGGGTGGGACACTGAAGCTTTCTTT. Protein product: CASSLAGGGWDTEAFF.

J is TRBJ2-5 and V is TRBV6-1; D possibly corresponds to TRBD2 (5 bases). The CDR3 spans 15 residues. CDR1 is MNHNS, CDR2 SASEGT, per germline. V lost 5 bases and J lost 2, with 15 bases in between. The CDR3 loop reads CASSSGSGSQETQYF. The DNA of the CDR3 is TGTGCCAGCAGTAGCGGATCCGGATCTCAAGAGACCCAGTACTTC.

The chain uses TRBV5-1 and TRBJ2-5, with 7 bases aligning to TRBD1. Germline CDR1 reads SGHRS; CDR2 reads YFSETQ. J gave up 5 bases and V 3 bases, and 10 bases lay outside the gene matches. The CDR3 extends over 15 amino acids. CDR3: CASSSRQGPGETQYF. In DNA, the CDR3 is TGCGCCAGCAGCTCCAGACAGGGCCCGGGGGAGACCCAGTACTTC.

The chain uses TRBV6-1 and TRBJ1-2; 8 bases map to TRBD1. Trimming at V came to 6 bases and at J to 3 bases, leaving 9 bases not matched to a gene. The CDR3 has 15 amino acids. Germline V gene sequence: CDR1 MNHNS, CDR2 SASEGT. CDR3 in DNA: TGTGCCAGCAGGGCAGACAGGGGTCTTTACTATGGCTACACCTTC. Protein product: CASRADRGLYYGYTF.

The chain combines TRBV4-3 with TRBJ2-7; possible D gene TRBD1, 6 bases. Trimming pared 0 bases from V and 4 bases from J, leaving 7 bases between. The CDR3 is made up of 13 amino acids. CDR1 is LGHNA and CDR2 is YSLEER in the germline V gene. In DNA, the CDR3 is TGCGCCAGCAGCCAAGATCAGGGGTACGAGCAGTACTTC. Protein product: CASSQDQGYEQYF.

The rearrangement uses TRBV10-3 and TRBJ1-1, with a tentative D call TRBD1 (6 bases). The CDR3 has 16 amino acids. CDR1 is ENHRY and CDR2 is SYGVKD in the germline V gene. V shed 4 bases and J shed 6 bases, with 21 bases lying between them. CDR3 nucleotide sequence: TGTGCCATCAGTGGCCGGGACATCGGGATGAGCGCTGAAGCTTTCTTT. Translated, it gives CAISGRDIGMSAEAFF.

The chain links TRBV6-5 to TRBJ1-1; D not certain. The germline V and J ends were trimmed by 6 bases and 0 bases, with 14 bases remaining between them. This CDR3 contains 15 residues. From germline, CDR1 is MNHEY and CDR2 SVGAGI. CDR3 protein: CASRPARILNTEAFF. In DNA, the CDR3 is TGTGCCAGCAGACCGGCCCGGATCTTGAACACTGAAGCTTTCTTT.

There are a few counts of this clone. The CDR3 is CASSSPPEDQETQYF. The CDR3 bases are TGTGCCAGCAGTTCCCCACCGGAAGACCAAGAGACCCAGTACTTC. The chain combines TRBV6-6 with TRBJ2-5, with D unresolved. Germline CDR1 reads MNHNY; CDR2 reads SVGAGI (reference sequence). V lost 4 bases, J lost 0 bases, and 12 bases lay in between. This CDR3 comprises 15 residues.

The chain couples TRBV30 to TRBJ2-2; D unresolved. Germline CDR1 reads GTSNPN; CDR2 reads SVGIG (reference sequence). The CDR3 loop spans 16 amino acids. The V gene lost 0 bases and the J gene lost 1 base, with 12 bases spanning the gap. CDR3 sequence: CAWSVQLRLNTGELFF. The DNA for the CDR3 is TGTGCCTGGAGTGTACAGCTGAGGTTGAACACCGGGGAGCTGTTTTTT.

The chain has TRBV27 and TRBJ2-1; D is perhaps TRBD1 or TRBD2 (6 bases each). The germline V gene encodes CDR1 MNHEY and CDR2 SMNVEV (reference sequence). Trimming took 1 base from V and 0 from J, leaving 16 bases between them. This CDR3 is 18 amino acids long. Here the CDR3 reads CASSLLTLQGGSYNEQFF. The CDR3, as DNA: TGTGCCAGCAGTTTATTAACCCTACAGGGAGGCTCCTACAATGAGCAGTTCTTC.

With regard to this clone: The junction shows a germline mismatch at one end, possibly a read error. The chain uses TRBV7-2 and TRBJ2-5; the D is unclear. This CDR3 spans 12 amino acids. Looked up from germline, CDR1 is SGHTA and CDR2 is FQGNSA. CDR3 loop: CASSYNQETQYF. The DNA for the CDR3 is TGTGCCAGCAGTTACAACCAGGAGACCCAGTACTTC.

The chain carries TRBV10-1 and TRBJ2-2, with D perhaps TRBD2 (7 bases). Germline V gives CDR1 WNHNN, CDR2 SYGVQD (reference sequence). The V gene lost 6 bases and the J gene lost 0 bases, with 17 bases spanning the gap. The CDR3 is made up of 17 amino acids. The CDR3 bases are TGCGCCAGCAGCCTCCGGGCGGGGGCGACGAACACCGGGGAGCTGTTTTTT. Translation: CASSLRAGATNTGELFF.

The V call is TRBV27, the J call TRBJ1-5; D not resolved. The CDR3 runs to 14 residues. CDR1 MNHEY and CDR2 SMNVEV come from the germline V gene (reference sequence). Trimming removed 6 bases at V and 3 bases at J, with 12 bases between. CDR3 region: CASRNFAPNQPQHF. For the CDR3, the DNA is TGTGCCAGCAGAAACTTCGCCCCCAATCAGCCCCAGCATTTT.

The chain is built from TRBV9 and TRBJ2-1, with TRBD1 matching over 10 bases. This CDR3 is 17 amino acids long. V was clipped by 2 bases and J by 10 bases; unmatched bases: 15. Germline V gives CDR1 SGDLS, CDR2 YYNGEE. Here the CDR3 DNA reads TGTGCCAGCAGCGTCGAACCGGGACAGGGGACCTACGGGGAGCAGTTCTTC. This codes for CASSVEPGQGTYGEQFF.

The chain uses TRBV7-2 and TRBJ2-7; D might be TRBD1 (5 bases). V lost 3 bases to trimming and J lost 4 bases, with 16 bases between them. Germline-derived CDR1 and CDR2 are SGHTA and FQGNSA. This CDR3 region has 15 residues. CDR3 residues: CASSFGQGSSYEQYF. DNA for the CDR3: TGTGCCAGCAGCTTTGGGCAGGGATCTTCGTACGAGCAGTACTTC.

The DNA for the CDR3 is TGTGCCAGCAGCCAAGAGGGGGAAGAAATGGCGTGGTCAGATACGCAGTATTTT. This translates into CASSQEGEEMAWSDTQYF. The chain is built from TRBV14 and TRBJ2-3; the D gene could be TRBD1 or TRBD2 (5 bases each). Germline values: CDR1 SGHDN, CDR2 FVKESK. Trimming removed 0 bases at V and 4 bases at J, with 20 bases between. The CDR3 has 18 residues.